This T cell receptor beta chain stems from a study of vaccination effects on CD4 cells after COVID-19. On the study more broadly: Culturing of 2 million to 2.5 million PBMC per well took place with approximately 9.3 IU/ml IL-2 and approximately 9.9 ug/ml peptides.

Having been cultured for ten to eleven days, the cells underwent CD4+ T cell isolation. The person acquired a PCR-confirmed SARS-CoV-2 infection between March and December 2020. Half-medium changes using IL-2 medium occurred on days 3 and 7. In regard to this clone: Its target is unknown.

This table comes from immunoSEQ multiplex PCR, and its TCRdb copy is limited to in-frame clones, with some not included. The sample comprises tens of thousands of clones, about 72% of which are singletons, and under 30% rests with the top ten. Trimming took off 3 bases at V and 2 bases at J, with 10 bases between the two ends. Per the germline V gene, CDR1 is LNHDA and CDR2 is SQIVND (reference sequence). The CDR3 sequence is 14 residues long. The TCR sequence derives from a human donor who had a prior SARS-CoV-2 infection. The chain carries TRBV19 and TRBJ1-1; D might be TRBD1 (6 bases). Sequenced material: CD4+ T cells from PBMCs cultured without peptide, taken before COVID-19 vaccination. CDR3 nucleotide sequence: TGTGCCAGTAGTATTGGGACACAAAACACTGAAGCTTTCTTT. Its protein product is CASSIGTQNTEAFF.